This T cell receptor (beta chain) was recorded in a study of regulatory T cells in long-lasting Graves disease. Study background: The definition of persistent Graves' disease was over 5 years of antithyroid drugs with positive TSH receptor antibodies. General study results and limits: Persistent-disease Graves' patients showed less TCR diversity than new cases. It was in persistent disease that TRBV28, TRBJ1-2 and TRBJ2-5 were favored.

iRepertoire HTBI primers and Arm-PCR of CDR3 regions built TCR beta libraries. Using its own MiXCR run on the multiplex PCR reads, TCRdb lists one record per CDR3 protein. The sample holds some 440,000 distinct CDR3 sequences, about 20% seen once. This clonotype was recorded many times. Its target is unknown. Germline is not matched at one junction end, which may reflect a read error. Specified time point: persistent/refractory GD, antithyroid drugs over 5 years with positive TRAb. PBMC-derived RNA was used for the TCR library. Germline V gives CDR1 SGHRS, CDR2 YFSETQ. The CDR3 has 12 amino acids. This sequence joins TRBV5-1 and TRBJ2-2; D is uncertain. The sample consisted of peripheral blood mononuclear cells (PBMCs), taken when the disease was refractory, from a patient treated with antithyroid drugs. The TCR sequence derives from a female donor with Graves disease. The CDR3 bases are TGTGCCAGCAGCTTCCACACCGGGGAGCTGTTTTTT. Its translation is CASSFHTGELFF.